This T cell receptor (beta chain) is drawn from a study of neurological immune-mediated disorders. Each CDR3 protein is one row after TCRdb ran MiXCR on the 5' RACE reads. The table has tens of thousands of distinct CDR3 sequences, over 3.5% seen once. The sample holds many counts of this clonotype. The V and J ends lost 1 base and 2 bases, in that order; junction bases with no gene match: 1. Germline V gene sequence: CDR1 LGHDT, CDR2 YNNKEL (reference sequence). The CDR3 length is 15 residues. The sample taken for sequencing was PBMCs. This chain joins TRBV3-1 and TRBJ2-1; 8 nucleotides align to TRBD2. This sequence originates from a woman between 45 and 60 years old with multiple sclerosis. CDR3: CASSQGGGTYNEQFF. The CDR3 DNA is TGTGCCAGCAGCCAAGGCGGGGGGACCTACAATGAGCAGTTCTTC.